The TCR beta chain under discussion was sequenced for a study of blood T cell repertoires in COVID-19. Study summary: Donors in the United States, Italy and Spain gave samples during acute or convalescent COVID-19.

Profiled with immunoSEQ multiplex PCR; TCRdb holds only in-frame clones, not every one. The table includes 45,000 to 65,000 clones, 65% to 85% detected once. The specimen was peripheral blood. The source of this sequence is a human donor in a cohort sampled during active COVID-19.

This CDR3 is CASSPTGGAHRNEQFF. The CDR3 DNA reads TGTGCCAGCAGCCCTACAGGGGGCGCGCATCGAAATGAGCAGTTCTTC. The chain employs TRBV7-3 and TRBJ2-1; 9 positions agree with TRBD1. Unmatched junction bases numbered 12, after V lost 5 bases and J lost 7 bases. The CDR3 runs 16 residues. CDR1 and CDR2 (germline): SGHTA, FQGTGA.